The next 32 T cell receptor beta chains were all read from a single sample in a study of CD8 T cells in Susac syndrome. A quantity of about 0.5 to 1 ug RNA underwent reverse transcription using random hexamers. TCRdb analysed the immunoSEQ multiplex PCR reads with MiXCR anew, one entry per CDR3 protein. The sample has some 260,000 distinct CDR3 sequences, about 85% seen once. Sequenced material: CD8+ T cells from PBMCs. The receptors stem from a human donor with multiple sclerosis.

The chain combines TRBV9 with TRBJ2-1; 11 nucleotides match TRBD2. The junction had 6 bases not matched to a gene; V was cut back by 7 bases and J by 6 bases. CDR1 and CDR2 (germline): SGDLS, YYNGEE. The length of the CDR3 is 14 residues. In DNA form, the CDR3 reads TGTGCCAGCGACGGGACTAGCGGTGCCAATGAGCAGTTCTTC. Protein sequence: CASDGTSGANEQFF.

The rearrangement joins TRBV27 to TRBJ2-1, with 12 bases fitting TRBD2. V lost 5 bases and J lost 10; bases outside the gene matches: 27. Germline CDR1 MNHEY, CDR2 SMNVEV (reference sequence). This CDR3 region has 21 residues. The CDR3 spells CASSLLGPTARLAGVSWEQFF. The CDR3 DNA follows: TGTGCCAGCAGTCTCCTCGGTCCCACCGCCCGACTAGCGGGAGTCTCATGGGAGCAGTTCTTC.

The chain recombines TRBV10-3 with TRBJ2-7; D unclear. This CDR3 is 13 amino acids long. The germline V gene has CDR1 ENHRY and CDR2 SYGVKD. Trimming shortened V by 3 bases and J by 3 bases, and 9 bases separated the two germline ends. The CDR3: CAISDRGGYEQYF. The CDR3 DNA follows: TGTGCCATCAGTGACCGTGGTGGCTACGAGCAGTACTTC.

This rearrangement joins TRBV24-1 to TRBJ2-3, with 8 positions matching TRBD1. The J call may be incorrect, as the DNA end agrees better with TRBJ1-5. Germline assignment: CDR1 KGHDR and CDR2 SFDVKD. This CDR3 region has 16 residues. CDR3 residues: CATSDHDRGSTDTQHF. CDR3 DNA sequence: TGTGCCACCAGTGACCATGACAGGGGCAGCACAGATACGCAGCATTTT.

CDR3 nucleotide sequence: TGCGCCAGCAGCCACTGGACACAGGGCTCTAGGGAGCAGTACTTC. This translates into CASSHWTQGSREQYF. This chain connects TRBV4-1 to TRBJ2-7; D possibly corresponds to TRBD1 (6 bases). The V gene's germline CDR1 is MGHRA and CDR2 YSYEKL. The V end was cut by 3 bases, the J end by 7 bases, with 19 bases between. The CDR3 spans 15 residues.

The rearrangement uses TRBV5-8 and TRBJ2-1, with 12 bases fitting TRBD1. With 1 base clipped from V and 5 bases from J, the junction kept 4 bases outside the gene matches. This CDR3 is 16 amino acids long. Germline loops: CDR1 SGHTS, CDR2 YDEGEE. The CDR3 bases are TGTGCCAGCAGCTTGTTGGGGACAGGGGGCCACAATGAGCAGTTCTTC. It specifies CASSLLGTGGHNEQFF.

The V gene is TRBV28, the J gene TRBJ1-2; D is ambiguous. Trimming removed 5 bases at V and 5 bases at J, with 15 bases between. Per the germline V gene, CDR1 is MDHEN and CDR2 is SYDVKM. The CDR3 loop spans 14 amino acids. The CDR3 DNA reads TGTGCCAGCAGTCCCCGGAGCGGAACGTATGGCTACACCTTC. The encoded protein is CASSPRSGTYGYTF.

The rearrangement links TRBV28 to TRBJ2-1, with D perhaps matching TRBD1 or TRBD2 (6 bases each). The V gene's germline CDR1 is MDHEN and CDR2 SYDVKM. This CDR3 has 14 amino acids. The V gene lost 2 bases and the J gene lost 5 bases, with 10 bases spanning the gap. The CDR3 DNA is TGTGCCAGCAGTTTACTGGAGGGGGACAATGAGCAGTTCTTC. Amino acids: CASSLLEGDNEQFF.

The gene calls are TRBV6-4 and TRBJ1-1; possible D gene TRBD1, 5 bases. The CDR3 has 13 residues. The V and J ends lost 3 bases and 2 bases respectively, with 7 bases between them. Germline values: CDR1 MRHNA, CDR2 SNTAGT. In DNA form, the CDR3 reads TGTGCCAGCAGTGAACAGGCAAACACTGAAGCTTTCTTT. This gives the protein CASSEQANTEAFF.

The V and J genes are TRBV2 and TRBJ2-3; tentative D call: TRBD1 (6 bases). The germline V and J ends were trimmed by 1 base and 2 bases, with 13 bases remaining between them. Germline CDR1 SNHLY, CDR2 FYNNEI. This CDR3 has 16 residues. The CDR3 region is CASSEGSGHLTDTQYF. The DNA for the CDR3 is TGTGCCAGCAGTGAAGGGTCGGGACACCTCACAGATACGCAGTATTTT.

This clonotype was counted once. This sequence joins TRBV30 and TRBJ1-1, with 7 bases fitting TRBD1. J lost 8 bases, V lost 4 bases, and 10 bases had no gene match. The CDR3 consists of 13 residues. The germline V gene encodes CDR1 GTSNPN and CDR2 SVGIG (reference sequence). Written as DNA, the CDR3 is TGTGCCTGGACCATTCTACAGGGGCCCGAAGCTTTCTTT. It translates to CAWTILQGPEAFF.

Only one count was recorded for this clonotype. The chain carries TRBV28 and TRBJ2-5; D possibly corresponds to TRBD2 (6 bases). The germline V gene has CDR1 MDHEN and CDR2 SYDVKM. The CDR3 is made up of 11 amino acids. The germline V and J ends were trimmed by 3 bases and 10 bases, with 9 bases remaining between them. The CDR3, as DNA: TGTGCCAGCAGTTTTCTCGGGAGCCAGTACTTC. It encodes CASSFLGSQYF.

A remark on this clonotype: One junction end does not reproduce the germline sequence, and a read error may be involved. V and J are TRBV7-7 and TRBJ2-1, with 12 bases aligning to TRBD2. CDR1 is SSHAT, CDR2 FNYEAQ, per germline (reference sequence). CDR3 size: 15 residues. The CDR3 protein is CASSPLAGGPEEQFF. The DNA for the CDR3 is TGTGCTAGCAGCCCCCTAGCGGGAGGGCCGGAGGAGCAGTTCTTC.

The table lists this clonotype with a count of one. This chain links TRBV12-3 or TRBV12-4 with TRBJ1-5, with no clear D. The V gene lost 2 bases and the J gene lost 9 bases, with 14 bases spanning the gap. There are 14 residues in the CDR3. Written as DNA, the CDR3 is TGTGCCAGCAGTTTAAGGATGGACCCGGGGCCCCAGCATTTT. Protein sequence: CASSLRMDPGPQHF.

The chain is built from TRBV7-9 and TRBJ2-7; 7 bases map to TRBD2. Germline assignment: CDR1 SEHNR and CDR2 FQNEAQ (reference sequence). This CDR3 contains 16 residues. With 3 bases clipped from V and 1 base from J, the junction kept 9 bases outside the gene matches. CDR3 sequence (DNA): TGTGCCAGCAGCTTTGGCGGGGGAAGGAAATCCTACGAGCAGTACTTC. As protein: CASSFGGGRKSYEQYF.

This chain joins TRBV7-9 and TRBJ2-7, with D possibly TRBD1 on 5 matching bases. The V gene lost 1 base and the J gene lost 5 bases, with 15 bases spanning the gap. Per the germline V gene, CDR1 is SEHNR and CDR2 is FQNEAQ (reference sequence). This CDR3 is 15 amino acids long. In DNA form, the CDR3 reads TGTGCCAGCAGCTTAGTCAGGACACTGGGGAACGAGCAGTACTTC. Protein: CASSLVRTLGNEQYF.

This chain's CDR3 is CASSLGQGIDDGYTF. The CDR3 DNA sequence: TGTGCCAGCAGCTTGGGACAGGGGATTGACGATGGCTACACCTTC. This chain joins TRBV5-4 and TRBJ1-2; 8 bases are shared with TRBD1. This CDR3 spans 15 amino acids. Trimming at V came to 0 bases and at J to 6 bases, leaving 7 bases not matched to a gene. Germline V gene lookup returns CDR1 SGHNT and CDR2 YYREEE (reference sequence).

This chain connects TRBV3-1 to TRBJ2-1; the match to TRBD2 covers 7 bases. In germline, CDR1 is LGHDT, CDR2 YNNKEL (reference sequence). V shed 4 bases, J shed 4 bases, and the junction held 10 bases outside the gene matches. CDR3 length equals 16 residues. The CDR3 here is CASSPLLAELYNEQFF. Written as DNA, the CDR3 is TGTGCCAGCAGCCCACTTCTAGCGGAACTGTACAATGAGCAGTTCTTC.

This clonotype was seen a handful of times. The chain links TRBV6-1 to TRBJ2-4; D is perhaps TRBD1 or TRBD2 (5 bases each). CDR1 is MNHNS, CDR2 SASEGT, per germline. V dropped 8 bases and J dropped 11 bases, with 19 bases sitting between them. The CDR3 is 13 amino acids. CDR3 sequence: CASWDLKDSVQYF. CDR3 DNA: TGTGCCAGCTGGGACCTTAAAGACTCCGTTCAGTACTTC.

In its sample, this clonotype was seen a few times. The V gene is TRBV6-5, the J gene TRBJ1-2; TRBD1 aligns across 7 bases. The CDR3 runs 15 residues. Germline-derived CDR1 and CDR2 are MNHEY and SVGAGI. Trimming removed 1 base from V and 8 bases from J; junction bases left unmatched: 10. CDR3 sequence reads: CASSYYRGVPDGYTF. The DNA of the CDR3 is TGTGCCAGCAGTTACTACAGGGGAGTCCCTGACGGCTACACCTTC.

CDR3 region: CASSDSMVGTEAFF. CDR3 nucleotide sequence: TGTGCCAGCAGTGACTCGATGGTCGGGACCGAAGCTTTCTTT. The chain links TRBV6-4 to TRBJ1-1, with D possibly being TRBD1 (5 bases). CDR1 is MRHNA, CDR2 SNTAGT, per germline. Trimming removed 0 bases from V and 8 bases from J, with 13 bases in between. This CDR3 comprises 14 residues.

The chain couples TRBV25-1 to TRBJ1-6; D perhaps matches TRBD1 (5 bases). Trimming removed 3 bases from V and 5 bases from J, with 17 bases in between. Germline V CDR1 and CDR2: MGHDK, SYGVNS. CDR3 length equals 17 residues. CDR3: CASSDPGVGLHNSPLHF. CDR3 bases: TGTGCCAGCAGTGACCCGGGGGTCGGGCTCCATAATTCACCCCTCCACTTT.

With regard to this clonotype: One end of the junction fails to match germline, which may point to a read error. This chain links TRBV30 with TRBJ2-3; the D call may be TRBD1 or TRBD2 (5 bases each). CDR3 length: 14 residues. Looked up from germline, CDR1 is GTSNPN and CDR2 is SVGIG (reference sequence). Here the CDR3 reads CTWSVLGGTDTQYF. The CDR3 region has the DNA TGTACCTGGAGTGTACTGGGGGGCACAGATACGCAGTATTTT.

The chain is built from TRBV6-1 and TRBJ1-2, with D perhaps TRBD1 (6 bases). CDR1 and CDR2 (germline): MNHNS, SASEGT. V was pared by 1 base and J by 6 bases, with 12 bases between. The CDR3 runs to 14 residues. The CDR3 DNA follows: TGTGCCAGCAGTGAAGAGGGGGGAAGGCATGGCTACACCTTC. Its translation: CASSEEGGRHGYTF.

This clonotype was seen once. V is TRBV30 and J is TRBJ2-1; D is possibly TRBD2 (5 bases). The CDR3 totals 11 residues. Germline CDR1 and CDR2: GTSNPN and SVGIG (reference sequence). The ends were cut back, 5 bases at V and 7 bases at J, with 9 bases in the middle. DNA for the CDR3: TGTGCCTGGGCGAGCGGTAATGAGCAGTTCTTC. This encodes CAWASGNEQFF.

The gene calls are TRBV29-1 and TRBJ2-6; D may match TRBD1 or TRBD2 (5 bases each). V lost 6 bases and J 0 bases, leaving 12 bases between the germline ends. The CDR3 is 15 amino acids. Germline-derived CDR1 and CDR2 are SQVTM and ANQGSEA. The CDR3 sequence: CSVRDGRSGANVLTF. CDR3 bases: TGCAGCGTCCGGGACGGACGCTCTGGGGCCAACGTCCTGACTTTC.

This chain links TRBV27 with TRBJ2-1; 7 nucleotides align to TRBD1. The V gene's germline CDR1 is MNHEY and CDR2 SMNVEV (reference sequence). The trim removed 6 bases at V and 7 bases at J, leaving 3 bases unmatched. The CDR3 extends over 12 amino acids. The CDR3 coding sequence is TGTGCCAGCAGACTGACAGGGAATGAGCAGTTCTTC. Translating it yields CASRLTGNEQFF.

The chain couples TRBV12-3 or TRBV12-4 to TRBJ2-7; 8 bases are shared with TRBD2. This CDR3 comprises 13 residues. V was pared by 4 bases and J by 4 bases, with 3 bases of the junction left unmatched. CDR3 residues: CASSSLAVYEQYF. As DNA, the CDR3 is TGTGCCAGCAGTTCACTAGCGGTTTACGAGCAGTACTTC.

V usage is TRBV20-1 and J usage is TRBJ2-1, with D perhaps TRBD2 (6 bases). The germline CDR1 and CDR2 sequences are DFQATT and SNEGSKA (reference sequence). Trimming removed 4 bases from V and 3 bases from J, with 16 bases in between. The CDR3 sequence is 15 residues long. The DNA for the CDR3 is TGCAGTGCTACCCCAAGCGGGTTTAACTACAATGAGCAGTTCTTC. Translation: CSATPSGFNYNEQFF.

DNA for the CDR3: TGTGCCAGCGCCCAATATCGCGAAGAGCAGTTCTTC. It specifies CASAQYREEQFF. The chain recombines TRBV11-2 with TRBJ2-1; no clear D. CDR1 SGHAT and CDR2 FQNNGV come from the germline V gene. Trimming took 8 bases from V and 10 from J, leaving 15 bases between them. This CDR3 is 12 amino acids long. The variable domain in full, with the rest retrieved from reference TRBV11-2 and TRBJ2-1, is EAGVAQSPRYKIIEKRQSVAFWCNPISGHATLYWYQQILGQGPKLLIQFQNNGVVDDSQLPKDRFSAERLKGVDSTLKIQPAKLEDSAVYLCASAQYREEQFFGPGTRLTVL.

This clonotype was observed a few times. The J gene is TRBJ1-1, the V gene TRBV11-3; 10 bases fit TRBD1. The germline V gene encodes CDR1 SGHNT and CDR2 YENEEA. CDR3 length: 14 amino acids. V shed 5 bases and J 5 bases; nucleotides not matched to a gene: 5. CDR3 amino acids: CASSLGTGVTEAFF. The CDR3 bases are TGTGCCAGCAGCCTGGGGACAGGGGTAACTGAAGCTTTCTTT. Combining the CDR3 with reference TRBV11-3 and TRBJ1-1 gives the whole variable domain EAGVVQSPRYKIIEKKQPVAFWCNPISGHNTLYWYLQNLGQGPELLIRYENEEAVDDSQLPKDRFSAERLKGVDSTLKIQPAELGDSAVYLCASSLGTGVTEAFFGQGTRLTVV.

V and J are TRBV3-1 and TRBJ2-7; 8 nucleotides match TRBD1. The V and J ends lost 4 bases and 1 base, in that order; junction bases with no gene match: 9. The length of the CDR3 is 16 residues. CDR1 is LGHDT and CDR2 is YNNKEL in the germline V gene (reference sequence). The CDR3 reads CASSREGQGASYEQYF. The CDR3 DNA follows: TGTGCCAGCAGCCGGGAAGGGCAGGGGGCTTCCTACGAGCAGTACTTC.